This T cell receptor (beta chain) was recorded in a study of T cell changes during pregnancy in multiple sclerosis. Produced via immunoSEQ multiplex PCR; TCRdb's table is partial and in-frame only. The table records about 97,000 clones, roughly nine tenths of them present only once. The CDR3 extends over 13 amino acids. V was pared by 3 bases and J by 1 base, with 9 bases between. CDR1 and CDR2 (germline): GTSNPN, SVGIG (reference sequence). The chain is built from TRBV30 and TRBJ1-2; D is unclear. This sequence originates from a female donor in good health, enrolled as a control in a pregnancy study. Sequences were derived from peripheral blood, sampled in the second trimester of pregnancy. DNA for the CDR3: TGTGCCTGGAGGTCACGGGGTAACTATGGCTACACCTTC. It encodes CAWRSRGNYGYTF.